The entry below gives a single T cell receptor beta chain sequence along with its context. A J-beta primer mix and a sample-barcoded 5' primer were used in a second PCR of about 6 to 12 cycles. TCRdb re-derived calls from the 5' RACE reads in MiXCR, one entry per CDR3 protein. The sample consists of roughly 1,700,000 distinct CDR3 sequences, 28% of them appearing once. This entry belongs to a study of blood T cells in healthy people across ages. The sequence was collected from a young woman in good health. What was sequenced was blood.

The CDR3 bases are TGCAGCGTTGTCCATGGAGGTCGAAGTACCGGGGAGCTGTTTTTT. Residues: CSVVHGGRSTGELFF. This sequence joins TRBV29-1 and TRBJ2-2; maybe TRBD2 (5 bases). Germline CDR1 is SQVTM and CDR2 is ANQGSEA. The CDR3 has 15 amino acids. Trimming shortened V by 4 bases and J by 5 bases, and 17 bases separated the two germline ends.